The 22 T cell receptor beta chains below come from one sample, sequenced in a study of blood T cell repertoires in COVID-19. Repertoires were generated with immunoSEQ multiplex PCR, while TCRdb's copy carries only in-frame clones and drops some. The sample shows 150,000 to 200,000 clones, under 90% of them seen only once. The sequencing input was peripheral blood. The receptor set was obtained from a woman in her 70s with COVID-19, enrolled during active disease.

The rearrangement uses TRBV6-5 and TRBJ1-3; maybe TRBD1 (5 bases). Trimming removed 5 bases from V and 3 bases from J, with 14 bases in between. Germline values: CDR1 MNHEY, CDR2 SVGAGI. The CDR3 is made up of 15 amino acids. The CDR3, as DNA: TGTGCCAGCAGTACGAAGTCCGGGGGTGGAAACACCATATATTTT. Translating it yields CASSTKSGGGNTIYF.

As for this clone: Other nucleotide sequences from this sample produce the same CDR3. The V and J genes are TRBV28 and TRBJ2-2; no clear D. The germline V and J ends were trimmed by 3 bases and 1 base, with 3 bases remaining between them. The germline V gene encodes CDR1 MDHEN and CDR2 SYDVKM. The CDR3 is 13 residues long. The CDR3 DNA follows: TGTGCCAGCAGTTTTAGGAACACCGGGGAGCTGTTTTTT. Protein sequence: CASSFRNTGELFF.

This clone has only one observation. The J gene is TRBJ1-5, the V gene TRBV6-5; TRBD1 aligns across 8 bases. Germline values: CDR1 MNHEY, CDR2 SVGAGI. The CDR3 runs 15 residues. The ends lost 7 bases at V and 7 bases at J; junction bases unmatched: 12. CDR3 in amino acids: CASTPAGTGRQPQHF. The CDR3 coding sequence is TGTGCCAGCACCCCGGCTGGGACAGGACGGCAGCCCCAGCATTTT.

The rearrangement links TRBV6-5 to TRBJ1-2; 8 positions match TRBD1. V lost 6 bases to trimming and J lost 4 bases; unmatched junction nucleotides: 7. The CDR3 has 14 amino acids. The germline gives CDR1 MNHEY, CDR2 SVGAGI. Here the CDR3 reads CASSDRGPGYGYTF. DNA of the CDR3: TGTGCCAGCAGCGACAGGGGTCCAGGCTATGGCTACACCTTC.

The chain joins TRBV5-1 to TRBJ2-5; 7 bases line up with TRBD1. This CDR3 comprises 15 residues. Per germline, CDR1 SGHRS and CDR2 YFSETQ. After removal of 2 bases from V and 2 bases from J, the junction contained 6 bases not matched to a gene. CDR3 sequence (DNA): TGCGCCAGCAGCTTAGGGGGCAGGGGGCAAGAGACCCAGTACTTC. Protein: CASSLGGRGQETQYF.

The V call is TRBV6-4, the J call TRBJ2-7, with D unclear. This CDR3 has 9 residues. Trimming removed 9 bases from V and 3 bases from J, with 3 bases in between. The germline CDR1 and CDR2 sequences are MRHNA and SNTAGT. CDR3 loop: CARYYEQYF. CDR3 sequence (DNA): TGTGCCAGGTACTACGAGCAGTACTTC.

This chain uses TRBV2 with TRBJ2-7, with TRBD1 matching over 7 bases. The V gene end was trimmed by 7 bases and the J gene end by 6 bases; junction bases not matched to a gene: 9. CDR1 is SNHLY and CDR2 is FYNNEI in the germline V gene. This CDR3 has 13 residues. The CDR3, as DNA: TGTGCCAGCAAGGGACAGAGAGGAGGCGAGCAGTACGTC. Its translation: CASKGQRGGEQYV.

The gene calls are TRBV6-5 and TRBJ2-1; maybe TRBD2 (5 bases). The CDR3 has 11 residues. In germline, CDR1 is MNHEY, CDR2 SVGAGI. The ends were cut back, 5 bases at V and 9 bases at J, with 8 bases in the middle. The CDR3 here is CASSRAGEQFF. CDR3 in DNA: TGTGCCAGCAGTCGCGCGGGTGAGCAGTTCTTC.

The rearrangement links TRBV2 to TRBJ2-3; 7 nucleotides align to TRBD2. Trimming cost V 5 bases and J 2 bases; bases outside gene matches: 10. The CDR3 runs to 16 residues. Germline-derived CDR1 and CDR2 are SNHLY and FYNNEI. CDR3 DNA sequence: TGTGCCAGCAGTCCGTGGGGGGGGGTTTACACAGATACGCAGTATTTT. Protein sequence: CASSPWGGVYTDTQYF. The full variable domain, rest sourced from reference TRBV2 and TRBJ2-3, is EPEVTQTPSHQVTQMGQEVILRCVPISNHLYFYWYRQILGQKVEFLVSFYNNEISEKSEIFDDQFSVERPDGSNFTLKIRSTKLEDSAMYFCASSPWGGVYTDTQYFGPGTRLTVL.

The chain links TRBV10-3 to TRBJ1-6; D not resolved. Germline CDR1 and CDR2: ENHRY and SYGVKD. Trimming shortened V by 0 bases and J by 4 bases, and 4 bases separated the two germline ends. This CDR3 is 14 amino acids long. CDR3 protein: CAISESAYNSPLHF. CDR3 coding DNA: TGTGCCATCAGTGAGTCAGCGTATAATTCACCCCTCCACTTT.

The rearrangement joins TRBV12-1 to TRBJ1-1; the table's D call, TRBD1, was not checked against the DNA. TRBV12-1 is shown as a pseudogene. The CDR3 runs to 13 residues. CDR3 bases: TGTGCCAGCAGCCCCGACAGGGCCACTGAAGCTTTCTTT. Encoded protein: CASSPDRATEAFF.

This chain joins TRBV28 and TRBJ1-2, with 8 positions matching TRBD1. Trimming cost V 6 bases and J 0 bases; bases outside gene matches: 12. The germline V gene has CDR1 MDHEN and CDR2 SYDVKM. CDR3 length: 17 amino acids. CDR3 sequence: CASSQSWQGATNYGYTF. In DNA form, the CDR3 reads TGTGCCAGCAGCCAATCGTGGCAGGGGGCCACTAACTATGGCTACACCTTC.

The chain carries TRBV28 and TRBJ2-7; 7 nucleotides align to TRBD2. The germline V gene has CDR1 MDHEN and CDR2 SYDVKM. V shed 9 bases, J shed 2 bases, and the junction held 4 bases outside the gene matches. The length of the CDR3 is 12 residues. CDR3 sequence: CARPSGTYEQYF. The DNA for the CDR3 is TGTGCCAGGCCTAGCGGCACCTACGAGCAGTACTTC.

A single count supports this clone. The J gene is TRBJ2-6, the V gene TRBV28; TRBD1 matches at 7 bases. Germline assignment: CDR1 MDHEN and CDR2 SYDVKM. The CDR3 is 17 residues long. V lost 11 bases to trimming and J lost 0 bases; unmatched junction nucleotides: 13. The CDR3 nucleotides are TGTGCCGCCGGCTCAGGACAGGCCTACTCTGGGGCCAACGTCCTGACTTTC. Protein product: CAAGSGQAYSGANVLTF.

This rearrangement joins TRBV21-1 to TRBJ1-2; whether TRBD1, the table's D call, matches the DNA was not checked. TRBV21-1 is a documented pseudogene. The CDR3 is 17 amino acids. The CDR3 DNA follows: TGTGCCAGCAGCAAATTGAGGGGGCCCGGCGTAGGGTATGGCTACACCTTC. This sequence encodes CASSKLRGPGVGYGYTF.

The chain joins TRBV7-2 to TRBJ1-6, with D hard to call. V was trimmed by 2 bases and J by 11 bases, leaving 10 bases between them. The CDR3 runs 13 residues. The germline gives CDR1 SGHTA, CDR2 FQGNSA. The CDR3 here is CASSLIGRAPLHF. CDR3 coding DNA: TGTGCCAGCAGCTTAATAGGGAGGGCACCCCTCCACTTT. The full variable domain, completed using reference TRBV7-2 and TRBJ1-6, is GAGVSQSPSNKVTEKGKDVELRCDPISGHTALYWYRQSLGQGLEFLIYFQGNSAPDKSGLPSDRFSAERTGGSVSTLTIQRTQQEDSAVYLCASSLIGRAPLHFGNGTRLTVT.

The chain is built from TRBV6-2 or TRBV6-3 and TRBJ2-1, with 9 bases aligning to TRBD2. Germline V gene data show CDR1 as MNHEY and CDR2 as SVGEGT. V lost 2 bases and J lost 7; bases outside the gene matches: 9. The CDR3 runs to 16 residues. The CDR3 DNA sequence: TGTGCCAGCAGTTACCCCATAGCGGGAGCCCCTAATGAGCAGTTCTTC. As protein: CASSYPIAGAPNEQFF.

The rearrangement uses TRBV12-3 or TRBV12-4 and TRBJ2-3; TRBD1 is a possible D gene (6 bases). The CDR3 is 12 amino acids. Trimming took off 6 bases at V and 4 bases at J, with 8 bases between the two ends. CDR3 loop: CASSQGSDTQYF. The CDR3 DNA is TGTGCCAGCAGCCAGGGGTCAGATACGCAGTATTTT.

V is TRBV27 and J is TRBJ2-1, with 9 bases aligning to TRBD2. The germline V gene encodes CDR1 MNHEY and CDR2 SMNVEV (reference sequence). The CDR3 runs to 15 residues. Trimming at V came to 2 bases and at J to 7 bases, leaving 6 bases not matched to a gene. Here the CDR3 DNA reads TGTGCCAGCAGTTTAGGCGGGGGGGCTTTTAATGAGCAGTTCTTC. It yields the protein CASSLGGGAFNEQFF.

This clone was detected only a few times. The rearrangement uses TRBV18 and TRBJ1-3, with TRBD1 identical over 7 bases. Per germline, CDR1 KGHSH and CDR2 LQKENI. J gave up 4 bases and V 3 bases, and 6 bases lay outside the gene matches. The CDR3 sequence is 15 residues long. Here the CDR3 DNA reads TGTGCCAGCTCACCTGGGACAGATCGGGGAAACACCATATATTTT. This gives the protein CASSPGTDRGNTIYF.

The chain employs TRBV30 and TRBJ1-2; D is perhaps TRBD1 (6 bases). Germline CDR1 GTSNPN, CDR2 SVGIG (reference sequence). This CDR3 spans 13 amino acids. V gave up 0 bases and J gave up 8 bases, with 13 bases separating them. The CDR3 DNA reads TGTGCCTGGAGTGTACGTCAGGGGAAAGGCTACACCTTC. Amino acids: CAWSVRQGKGYTF.

The V call is TRBV5-1, the J call TRBJ1-4; possibly TRBD1 for D (5 bases). This CDR3 has 13 amino acids. Trimming took off 4 bases at V and 3 bases at J, with 7 bases between the two ends. Germline CDR1 is SGHRS and CDR2 is YFSETQ. DNA of the CDR3: TGCGCCAGCAGCCCAGGGCCTAATGAAAAACTGTTTTTT. This codes for CASSPGPNEKLFF. Full variable domain (missing parts from reference TRBV5-1 and TRBJ1-4): KAGVTQTPRYLIKTRGQQVTLSCSPISGHRSVSWYQQTPGQGLQFLFEYFSETQRNKGNFPGRFSGRQFSNSRSEMNVSTLELGDSALYLCASSPGPNEKLFFGSGTQLSVL.